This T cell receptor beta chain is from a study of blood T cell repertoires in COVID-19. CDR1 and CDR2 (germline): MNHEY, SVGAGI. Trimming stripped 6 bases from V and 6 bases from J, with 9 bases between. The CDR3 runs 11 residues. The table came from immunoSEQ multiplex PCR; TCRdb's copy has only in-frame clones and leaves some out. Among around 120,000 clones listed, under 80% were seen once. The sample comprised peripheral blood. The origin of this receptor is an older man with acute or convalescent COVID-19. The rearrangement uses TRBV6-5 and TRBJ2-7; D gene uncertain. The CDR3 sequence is CASRWAGEQYF. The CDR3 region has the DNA TGTGCCAGCAGGTGGGCAGGCGAGCAGTACTTC.